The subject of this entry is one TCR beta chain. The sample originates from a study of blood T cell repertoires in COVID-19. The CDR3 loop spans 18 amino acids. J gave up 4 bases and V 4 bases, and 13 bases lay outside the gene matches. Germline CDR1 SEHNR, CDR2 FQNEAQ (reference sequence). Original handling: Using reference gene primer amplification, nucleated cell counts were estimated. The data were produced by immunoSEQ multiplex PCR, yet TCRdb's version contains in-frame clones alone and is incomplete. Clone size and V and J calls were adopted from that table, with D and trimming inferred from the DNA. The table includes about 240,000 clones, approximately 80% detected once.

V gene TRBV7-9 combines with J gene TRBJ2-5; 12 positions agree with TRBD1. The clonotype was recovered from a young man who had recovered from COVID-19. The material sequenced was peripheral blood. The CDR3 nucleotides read TGTGCCAGCAGCTCAACCGGGGGACAGGGGGCAGGGAGAGAGACCCAGTACTTC. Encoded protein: CASSSTGGQGAGRETQYF.